This entry is about one T cell receptor (beta chain). The missing conserved phenylalanine or tryptophan at the end of this CDR3 makes a read error likely. No DNA is shown, since the ends of the CDR3 on it are uncertain; the CDR3 is the one TCRdb lists. The data belong to a study of tumor-infiltrating lymphocytes in primary liver carcinoma. RNA and DNA were co-extracted from around 20-30 mg of unsorted bulk tissue. The authors made TCR beta cDNA from about 500 ng total RNA with a constant-region primer. Slightly modified ARM-PCR, run as three nested multiplex PCR rounds, produced the TCR beta libraries. Each CDR3 protein gets one entry after TCRdb re-called the multiplex PCR reads with MiXCR. The repertoire consists of tens of thousands of distinct CDR3 sequences, with about 70% occurring once and the leading ten covering around 23%. The sample comprised liver tumor tissue from sampling region 2. Subset denoted: tumor region T2, inferior pole. This clonotype was obtained from a man aged 35-49 years with primary liver carcinoma and hepatitis B virus infection.

CDR3 region: CASSETANHGYSS. The V call is TRBV4-1, the J call TRBJ1-2. Germline CDR1 is MGHRA and CDR2 is YSYEKL. Counting both end residues, the CDR3 totals 13 amino acids.